These T cell receptor beta chains were read from a single sample in a study of cytomegalovirus exposure and HLA in healthy donors. Some clones are missing from TCRdb's copy, which holds only in-frame ones; the method was immunoSEQ multiplex PCR. The sample comprises roughly 130,000 clones, less than 85% of which are singletons, and around 2.1% rests with the top ten. Sequenced sample: PBMCs. The source of these receptors is a woman in her forties in good health and CMV-seropositive. CDR3s include the opening cysteine and the closing phenylalanine or tryptophan. D genes are given only for firm matches. The size of a clone is reported for some rows only, either as once, few or many, or as a class for expanded clones.

DNA: TGTGCCAGCAGAGGGACAGGGGGCATCTACGAGCAGTACTTC
CDR3: CASRGTGGIYEQYF
V: TRBV6-5
D: TRBD1
size: NA
J: TRBJ2-7

DNA: TGTGCCAGCACTCCAAATTTCTGGAGCTCCTACAATGAGCAGTTCTTC
CDR3: CASTPNFWSSYNEQFF
V: TRBV27
D: NA
size: NA
J: TRBJ2-1

DNA: TGTGCCAGCAGCTTAGTCAGGGGTAGGTTTATCACTGAAGCTTTCTTT
CDR3: CASSLVRGRFITEAFF
V: TRBV7-2
D: NA
size: NA
J: TRBJ1-1

DNA: TGTGCCAGCAGCTTAGAGTCGGCAGGGATGAGAGAGACCCAGTACTTC
CDR3: CASSLESAGMRETQYF
V: TRBV7-6
D: NA
size: NA
J: TRBJ2-5

DNA: TGCGCCAGCAGCCCCCATGGACAGGGCTACGAGCAGTACTTC
CDR3: CASSPHGQGYEQYF
V: TRBV5-1
D: TRBD1
size: few
J: TRBJ2-7

DNA: TGTGCCAGCAGTTTATGGGGGGGGACAGGGTACAGCTACACCTTC
CDR3: CASSLWGGTGYSYTF
V: TRBV28
D: TRBD1
size: NA
J: TRBJ1-2

DNA: TGTGCCAGCAGCTTGTTCGGCGGGGGAGGTGGAAACACCATATATTTT
CDR3: CASSLFGGGGGNTIYF
V: TRBV5-8
D: NA
size: NA
J: TRBJ1-3

DNA: TGTGCCAGCAGCCCAGACAGGGGGCGAGGCGGCTACACCTTC
CDR3: CASSPDRGRGGYTF
V: TRBV7-2
D: TRBD1
size: NA
J: TRBJ1-2

DNA: TGCGCCAGCAGCCGAGAAGCGGGGTCCCAAGAGACCCAGTACTTC
CDR3: CASSREAGSQETQYF
V: TRBV4-3
D: TRBD2
size: NA
J: TRBJ2-5

DNA: TGCAGCGTTGATGACAACATGAACACTGAAGCTTTCTTT
CDR3: CSVDDNMNTEAFF
V: TRBV29-1
D: NA
size: NA
J: TRBJ1-1

DNA: TGTGCCATCAGTGAGATACAGGGAGCCCCCTATGGCTACACCTTC
CDR3: CAISEIQGAPYGYTF
V: TRBV10-3
D: NA
size: NA
J: TRBJ1-2

DNA: TGTGCCAGCAGCTTAGGGACAGCCTACGAGCAGTACTTC
CDR3: CASSLGTAYEQYF
V: TRBV7-6
D: NA
size: NA
J: TRBJ2-7

DNA: TGTGCCAGTAGTATAATTGGGACAGGGAGAGCAAAGGATGGCTACACCTTC
CDR3: CASSIIGTGRAKDGYTF
V: TRBV19
D: TRBD1
size: NA
J: TRBJ1-2